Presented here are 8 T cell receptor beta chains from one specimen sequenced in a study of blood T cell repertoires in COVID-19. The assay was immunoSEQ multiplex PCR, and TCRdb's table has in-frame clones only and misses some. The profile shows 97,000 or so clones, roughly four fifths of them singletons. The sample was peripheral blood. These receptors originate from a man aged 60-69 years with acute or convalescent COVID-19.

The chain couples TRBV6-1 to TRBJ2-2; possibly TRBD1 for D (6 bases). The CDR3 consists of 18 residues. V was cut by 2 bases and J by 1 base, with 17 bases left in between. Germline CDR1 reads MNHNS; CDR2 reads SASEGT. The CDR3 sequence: CASSEWSPGTRNTGELFF. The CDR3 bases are TGTGCCAGCAGTGAATGGAGCCCCGGGACAAGGAACACCGGGGAGCTGTTTTTT.

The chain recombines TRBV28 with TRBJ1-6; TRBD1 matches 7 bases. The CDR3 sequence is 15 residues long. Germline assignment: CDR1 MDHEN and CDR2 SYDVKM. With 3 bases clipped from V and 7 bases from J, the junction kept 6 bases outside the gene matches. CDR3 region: CASSLGQGVNSPLHF. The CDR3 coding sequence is TGTGCCAGCAGTTTGGGGCAGGGGGTGAATTCACCCCTCCACTTT.

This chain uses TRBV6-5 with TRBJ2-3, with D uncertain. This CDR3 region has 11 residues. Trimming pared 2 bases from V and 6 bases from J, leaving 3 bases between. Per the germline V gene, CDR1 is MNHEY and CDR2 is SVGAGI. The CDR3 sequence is CASSYRDTQYF. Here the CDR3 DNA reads TGTGCCAGCAGTTACCGGGATACGCAGTATTTT.

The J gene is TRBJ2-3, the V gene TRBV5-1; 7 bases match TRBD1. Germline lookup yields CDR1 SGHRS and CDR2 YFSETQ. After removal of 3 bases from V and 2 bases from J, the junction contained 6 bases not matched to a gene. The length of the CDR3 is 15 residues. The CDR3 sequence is CASSSPGQITDTQYF. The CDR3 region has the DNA TGCGCCAGCAGCTCTCCGGGACAGATCACAGATACGCAGTATTTT.

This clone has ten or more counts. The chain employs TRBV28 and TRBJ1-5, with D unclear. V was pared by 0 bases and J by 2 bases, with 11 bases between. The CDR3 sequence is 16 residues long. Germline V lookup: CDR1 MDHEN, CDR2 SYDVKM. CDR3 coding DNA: TGTGCCAGCAGTTTATGGGGAGGAACGGGCAATCAGCCCCAGCATTTT. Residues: CASSLWGGTGNQPQHF.

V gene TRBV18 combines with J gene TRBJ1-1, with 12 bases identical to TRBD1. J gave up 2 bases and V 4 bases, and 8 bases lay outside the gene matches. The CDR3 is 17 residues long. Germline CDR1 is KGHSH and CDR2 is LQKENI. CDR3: CASSRGTGGTGNTEAFF. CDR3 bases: TGTGCCAGCTCACGAGGGACAGGGGGCACGGGAAACACTGAAGCTTTCTTT.

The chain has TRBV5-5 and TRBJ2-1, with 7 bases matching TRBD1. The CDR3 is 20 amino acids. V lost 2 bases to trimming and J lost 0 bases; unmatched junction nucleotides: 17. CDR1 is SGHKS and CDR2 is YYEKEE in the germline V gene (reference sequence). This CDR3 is CASSLNPLTGTDSSYNEQFF. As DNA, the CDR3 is TGTGCCAGCAGCTTAAACCCCCTCACCGGGACAGATAGCTCCTACAATGAGCAGTTCTTC.

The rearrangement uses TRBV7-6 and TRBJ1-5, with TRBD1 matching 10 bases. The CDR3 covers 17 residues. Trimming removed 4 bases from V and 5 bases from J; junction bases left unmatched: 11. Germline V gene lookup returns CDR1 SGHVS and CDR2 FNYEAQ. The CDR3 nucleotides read TGTGCCAGCAGCTACGCTTGGACAGGGGGTAGGGATCAGCCCCAGCATTTT. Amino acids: CASSYAWTGGRDQPQHF.